These 13 T cell receptor beta chains were sequenced from one sample in a study of CD8 T cells in ankylosing spondylitis. TCRdb passed the 5' RACE reads through MiXCR, listing each CDR3 protein once. The sample lists a few hundred thousand distinct CDR3 sequences, approximately 22% occurring once. The sample taken for sequencing was blood, either unsorted or a sorted T cell fraction (not recorded which). These receptors were taken from a male donor with ankylosing spondylitis or in good health (not recorded which).

This clonotype showed up just a few times. The V call is TRBV7-9, the J call TRBJ2-5; D could derive from TRBD1 or TRBD2 (5 bases each). The V gene lost 5 bases and the J gene lost 5 bases, with 21 bases spanning the gap. Germline CDR1 is SEHNR and CDR2 is FQNEAQ (reference sequence). This CDR3 contains 16 residues. This CDR3 is CASSGGVLGTIETQYF. CDR3 coding DNA: TGTGCCAGCAGCGGGGGTGTACTAGGCACCATCGAGACCCAGTACTTC.

This clonotype was detected only a few times. The chain links TRBV6-2 or TRBV6-3 to TRBJ2-1, with 8 nucleotides matching TRBD2. The CDR3 is 14 amino acids. The V gene's germline CDR1 is MNHEY and CDR2 SVGEGT. V shed 6 bases, J shed 7 bases, and the junction held 8 bases outside the gene matches. As DNA, the CDR3 is TGTGCCAGCAGCGATAGCGGCGGGGGGAATGAGCAGTTCTTC. It yields the protein CASSDSGGGNEQFF.

This clonotype was detected ten times or more. This chain connects TRBV7-2 to TRBJ2-5; 10 bases agree with TRBD2. The trim removed 4 bases at V and 0 bases at J, leaving 14 bases unmatched. This CDR3 is built from 19 residues. The V gene's germline CDR1 is SGHTA and CDR2 FQGNSA. The CDR3 loop is CASSSTPKRGGSYQETQYF. The DNA for the CDR3 is TGTGCCAGCAGCTCCACCCCTAAGCGGGGGGGCAGCTACCAAGAGACCCAGTACTTC.

The chain links TRBV5-1 to TRBJ2-4; D is unresolved. V lost 5 bases, J lost 0 bases, and 12 bases lay in between. Germline CDR1 SGHRS, CDR2 YFSETQ. This CDR3 spans 15 amino acids. The CDR3 protein is CASRRTLLAKNIQYF. The DNA of the CDR3 is TGCGCCAGCAGACGTACGCTGCTAGCCAAAAACATTCAGTACTTC.

This clonotype was seen a handful of times. The CDR3 is CSGRDWEEQYF. CDR3 in DNA: TGCAGCGGCAGGGATTGGGAAGAGCAGTACTTC. The chain recombines TRBV29-1 with TRBJ2-7; D perhaps matches TRBD1 (5 bases). Germline V gene data show CDR1 as SQVTM and CDR2 as ANQGSEA. The V end lost 7 bases, the J end lost 7 bases, and 14 bases lay between the germline ends. The CDR3 is 11 residues long.

This rearrangement joins TRBV4-1 to TRBJ2-6; no clear D gene. Germline V gene lookup returns CDR1 MGHRA and CDR2 YSYEKL. The CDR3 extends over 14 amino acids. V was shortened by 2 bases and J by 4 bases, with 6 bases between the two germline ends. CDR3 protein: CASSQNGGANVLTF. CDR3 nucleotides: TGCGCCAGCAGCCAAAACGGGGGGGCCAACGTCCTGACTTTC.

This clonotype appeared a few times. The chain is built from TRBV6-1 and TRBJ2-3; 8 bases match TRBD2. J was trimmed by 2 bases and V by 4 bases; bases with no gene match: 5. The CDR3 length is 15 residues. CDR1 is MNHNS and CDR2 is SASEGT in the germline V gene. CDR3 sequence: CASSGLAGITDTQYF. CDR3 DNA sequence: TGTGCCAGCAGTGGATTAGCGGGGATCACAGATACGCAGTATTTT.

The chain carries TRBV5-1 and TRBJ1-1; 9 bases fit TRBD1. Trimming at V came to 4 bases and at J to 0 bases, leaving 4 bases not matched to a gene. CDR1 and CDR2 from the germline V gene are SGHRS and YFSETQ. The CDR3 covers 15 residues. The CDR3 loop reads CASSIGQGLNTEAFF. The CDR3, as DNA: TGCGCCAGCAGCATTGGACAGGGGTTGAACACTGAAGCTTTCTTT.

This clonotype appeared once. This chain connects TRBV2 to TRBJ2-5; 9 bases are shared with TRBD2. In germline, CDR1 is SNHLY, CDR2 FYNNEI. The length of the CDR3 is 15 residues. V lost 3 bases, J lost 5 bases, and 7 bases stayed unmatched. The CDR3 coding sequence is TGTGCCAGCAGTGATGCTAGCGGGGTTACCGAGACCCAGTACTTC. Residues: CASSDASGVTETQYF.

The chain carries TRBV4-2 and TRBJ1-2, with TRBD1 matching over 10 bases. CDR1 is LGHNA, CDR2 YNFKEQ, per germline. The CDR3 has 15 residues. V dropped 0 bases and J dropped 5; count of bases not matched to a gene: 3. The CDR3 loop is CASSQDLGQGYGYTF. The CDR3 DNA sequence: TGTGCCAGCAGCCAAGACCTGGGACAGGGGTATGGCTACACCTTC.

This clonotype was observed a few times. Written as DNA, the CDR3 is TGTGCCACCAGCACACCCCGGGACAGGGATAATAACGAGCAGTACTTC. Amino acids: CATSTPRDRDNNEQYF. The chain links TRBV15 to TRBJ2-7; 9 bases are a match to TRBD1. Unmatched junction bases numbered 12, after V lost 4 bases and J lost 5 bases. Germline assignment: CDR1 LNHNV and CDR2 YYDKDF (reference sequence). This CDR3 contains 16 residues.

This clonotype turned up a few times. V usage is TRBV20-1 and J usage is TRBJ2-7, with a weak D call TRBD2 (5 bases). V was clipped by 3 bases and J by 5 bases, with 14 bases between them. The CDR3 extends over 13 amino acids. Germline CDR1 reads DFQATT; CDR2 reads SNEGSKA (reference sequence). This CDR3 reads CSASLEGPHEQYF. The CDR3 DNA reads as TGCAGTGCTAGTTTAGAGGGCCCCCACGAGCAGTACTTC.

This clonotype has a handful of counts. The CDR3: CASSPPGGPYEQYF. CDR3 sequence (DNA): TGTGCCAGCAGTCCCCCAGGGGGGCCCTACGAGCAGTACTTC. The V and J genes are TRBV28 and TRBJ2-7, with D possibly TRBD1 on 7 matching bases. The CDR3 loop spans 14 amino acids. CDR1 and CDR2 from the germline V gene are MDHEN and SYDVKM. Between the trimmed V and J ends, which lost 5 bases and 2 bases, there was a span of 13 bases.